The 16 T cell receptor beta chains reported below all come from one sample, sequenced in a study of blood T cell repertoires in COVID-19. Some clones are missing from TCRdb's copy, which holds only in-frame ones; the method was immunoSEQ multiplex PCR. The table includes about 220,000 clones, roughly 84% detected once. Sequencing used peripheral blood. Receptors originate from a woman in her 30s who had recovered from COVID-19.

The chain employs TRBV27 and TRBJ1-4, with 7 bases identical to TRBD1. From germline, CDR1 is MNHEY and CDR2 SMNVEV (reference sequence). Trimming took 6 bases from V and 3 from J; bases not matched to a gene: 7. This CDR3 is built from 15 residues. This CDR3 reads CASSPTTGSNEKLFF. DNA of the CDR3: TGTGCCAGCAGCCCAACGACAGGGTCTAATGAAAAACTGTTTTTT.

The chain combines TRBV15 with TRBJ2-1; TRBD2 is a possible D gene (7 bases). CDR1 is LNHNV and CDR2 is YYDKDF in the germline V gene (reference sequence). This CDR3 region has 14 residues. The V gene lost 1 base and the J gene lost 10 bases, with 14 bases spanning the gap. The CDR3 DNA is TGTGCCACCAGCAGAGCTAGCGGAGGGGGGGAGCAGTTCTTC. Translated: CATSRASGGGEQFF.

This chain uses TRBV7-2 with TRBJ2-3; tentatively, D is TRBD1 (6 bases). The CDR3 contains 14 residues. The germline gives CDR1 SGHTA, CDR2 FQGNSA. Trimming shortened V by 1 base and J by 4 bases, and 9 bases separated the two germline ends. The CDR3 nucleotides are TGTGCCAGCAGCTTAGGAGACAGGCCAGATACGCAGTATTTT. Translated: CASSLGDRPDTQYF.

The rearrangement uses TRBV2 and TRBJ2-5; 10 bases match TRBD2. Germline V gene data show CDR1 as SNHLY and CDR2 as FYNNEI. The CDR3 sequence is 14 residues long. Trimming at V came to 6 bases and at J to 4 bases, leaving 5 bases not matched to a gene. The CDR3 loop reads CASSQREGGETQYF. CDR3 nucleotides: TGTGCCAGCAGCCAGCGGGAGGGGGGAGAGACCCAGTACTTC. Complete variable domain (other parts from reference TRBV2 and TRBJ2-5): EPEVTQTPSHQVTQMGQEVILRCVPISNHLYFYWYRQILGQKVEFLVSFYNNEISEKSEIFDDQFSVERPDGSNFTLKIRSTKLEDSAMYFCASSQREGGETQYFGPGTRLLVL.

The chain couples TRBV5-1 to TRBJ2-3; TRBD2 is a possible D gene (5 bases). CDR3 length: 17 residues. Germline CDR1 and CDR2: SGHRS and YFSETQ. With 0 bases removed from V and 3 bases from J, the gap between germline ends came to 17 bases. The CDR3 region is CASSLAGTGSGTDTQYF. The CDR3 region has the DNA TGCGCCAGCAGCTTGGCAGGCACGGGAAGTGGAACAGATACGCAGTATTTT.

V is TRBV9 and J is TRBJ2-1, with TRBD2 matching 9 bases. The CDR3 is 20 residues long. CDR1 is SGDLS, CDR2 YYNGEE, per germline. Trimming took 0 bases from V and 1 from J; bases not matched to a gene: 14. CDR3 nucleotides: TGTGCCAGCAGCGTAGTGGCTAGCGGGAAGACGTTTATTTCCTACAATGAGCAGTTCTTC. Its translation is CASSVVASGKTFISYNEQFF.

V is TRBV28 and J is TRBJ2-7, with 9 bases that match TRBD1. This CDR3 has 15 residues. From germline, CDR1 is MDHEN and CDR2 SYDVKM. The V segment lost 6 bases and the J segment 2 bases; nucleotides outside the gene matches: 8. The CDR3 sequence: CASRESTGGTYEQYF. Here the CDR3 DNA reads TGTGCCAGCAGAGAATCGACAGGGGGAACCTACGAGCAGTACTTC. Full variable domain (missing parts from reference TRBV28 and TRBJ2-7): DVKVTQSSRYLVKRTGEKVFLECVQDMDHENMFWYRQDPGLGLRLIYFSYDVKMKEKGDIPEGYSVSREKKERFSLILESASTNQTSMYLCASRESTGGTYEQYFGPGTRLTVT.

This clone was observed a single time. The chain combines TRBV6-5 with TRBJ2-3, with 8 bases lining up with TRBD2. With 0 bases clipped from V and 5 bases from J, the junction kept 7 bases outside the gene matches. Per germline, CDR1 MNHEY and CDR2 SVGAGI. The CDR3 runs to 16 residues. This chain's CDR3 is CASSYSQRESQDTQYF. The CDR3 DNA follows: TGTGCCAGCAGTTACTCGCAGCGGGAGAGTCAAGATACGCAGTATTTT.

This chain uses TRBV5-1 with TRBJ2-3, with 10 bases aligning to TRBD2. V lost 1 base to trimming and J lost 1 base; unmatched junction nucleotides: 3. CDR3 size: 16 residues. CDR1 and CDR2 (germline): SGHRS, YFSETQ. The CDR3 reads CASSLWGTSGTDTQYF. The CDR3 bases are TGCGCCAGCAGCTTGTGGGGGACTAGCGGCACAGATACGCAGTATTTT. Full variable domain (remainder filled in from reference TRBV5-1 and TRBJ2-3): KAGVTQTPRYLIKTRGQQVTLSCSPISGHRSVSWYQQTPGQGLQFLFEYFSETQRNKGNFPGRFSGRQFSNSRSEMNVSTLELGDSALYLCASSLWGTSGTDTQYFGPGTRLTVL.

This chain joins TRBV3-1 (or the pseudogene TRBV3-2) and TRBJ1-1; a possible D gene is TRBD1 (5 bases). Germline loops: CDR1 LGHDT, CDR2 YNNKEL (reference sequence). Trimming left V 0 bases short and J 10 bases short, with 18 bases between. This CDR3 is built from 15 residues. The CDR3 region has the DNA TGTGCCAGCAGCCAAGATCGGGCGTCCGGAGGGGCAGCTTTCTTT. It codes for CASSQDRASGGAAFF.

The J gene is TRBJ2-7, the V gene TRBV9; 10 bases fit TRBD2. The CDR3 sequence is 15 residues long. The germline V gene encodes CDR1 SGDLS and CDR2 YYNGEE. The junction had 3 bases not matched to a gene; V was cut back by 0 bases and J by 3 bases. Here the CDR3 reads CASSVGTSGGYEQYF. In DNA form, the CDR3 reads TGTGCCAGCAGCGTAGGGACTAGCGGAGGCTACGAGCAGTACTTC.

The chain employs TRBV7-2 and TRBJ1-4; D gene ambiguous. V lost 3 bases and J 4 bases, leaving 12 bases between the germline ends. CDR1 SGHTA and CDR2 FQGNSA come from the germline V gene. This CDR3 has 15 residues. This CDR3 reads CASSLETAGNEKLFF. In nucleotides, the CDR3 is TGTGCCAGCAGCTTGGAGACTGCTGGTAATGAAAAACTGTTTTTT.

CDR3 protein: CASSVGSDPYNEQFF. CDR3 DNA sequence: TGTGCCAGCAGCGTCGGTAGCGACCCCTACAATGAGCAGTTCTTC. V and J are TRBV9 and TRBJ2-1, with a tentative D call TRBD2 (5 bases). The CDR3 runs to 15 residues. V was trimmed by 2 bases and J by 2 bases, leaving 11 bases between them. The germline V gene encodes CDR1 SGDLS and CDR2 YYNGEE.

V usage is TRBV18 and J usage is TRBJ2-1; TRBD2 matches at 8 bases. The V gene's germline CDR1 is KGHSH and CDR2 LQKENI. The length of the CDR3 is 13 residues. V trimming: 4 bases; J trimming: 7 bases; junction bases outside the gene matches: 3. This chain's CDR3 is CASSLTGGNEQFF. CDR3 sequence (DNA): TGTGCCAGCTCACTAACGGGGGGGAATGAGCAGTTCTTC.

The rearrangement joins TRBV11-2 to TRBJ1-2; perhaps TRBD1 as D (5 bases). Germline V gene lookup returns CDR1 SGHAT and CDR2 FQNNGV. The CDR3 consists of 15 residues. V was cut by 6 bases and J by 2 bases, with 16 bases left in between. CDR3 protein: CASRHAGGYNYGYTF. The CDR3, as DNA: TGTGCCAGCAGGCACGCGGGGGGGTACAACTATGGCTACACCTTC.

This clone was found once. This rearrangement joins TRBV28 to TRBJ1-5; 10 bases map to TRBD1. V trimming: 7 bases; J trimming: 5 bases; junction bases outside the gene matches: 8. This CDR3 is built from 15 residues. CDR1 MDHEN and CDR2 SYDVKM come from the germline V gene. The DNA for the CDR3 is TGTGCCAGCACTCGACAGGGGGCAGAGGATCAGCCCCAGCATTTT. This translates into CASTRQGAEDQPQHF.